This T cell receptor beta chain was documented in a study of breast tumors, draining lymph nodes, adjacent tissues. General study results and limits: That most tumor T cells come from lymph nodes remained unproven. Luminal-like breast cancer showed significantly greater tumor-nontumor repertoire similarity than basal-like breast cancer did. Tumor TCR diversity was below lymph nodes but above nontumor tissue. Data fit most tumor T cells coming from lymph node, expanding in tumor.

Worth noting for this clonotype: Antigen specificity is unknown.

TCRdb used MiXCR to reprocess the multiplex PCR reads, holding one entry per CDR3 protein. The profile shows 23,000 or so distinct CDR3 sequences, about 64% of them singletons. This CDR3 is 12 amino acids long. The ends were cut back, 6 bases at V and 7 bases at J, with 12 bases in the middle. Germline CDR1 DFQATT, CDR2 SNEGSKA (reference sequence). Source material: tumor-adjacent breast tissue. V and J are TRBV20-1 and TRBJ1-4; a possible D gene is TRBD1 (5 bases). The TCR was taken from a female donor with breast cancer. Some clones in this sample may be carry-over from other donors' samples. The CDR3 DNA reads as TGCAGTGCGTGGGGCTCGGCTGAAAAACTGTTTTTT. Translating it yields CSAWGSAEKLFF.